This T cell receptor (beta chain) derives from a study of regulatory T cells. Whole-study results and caveats: In CD3G-deficient patients, conventional CD4+ T cells were enriched for hydrophobic CDR3 residues at positions 6 and 7.

The CDR3 loop spans 14 amino acids. V was trimmed by 5 bases and J by 4 bases, leaving 14 bases between them. Germline assignment: CDR1 MNHNY and CDR2 SVGAGI (reference sequence). The table lists this clone with a few counts. The antigen remains undetermined. Amplification used 52 TRBV primers and 13 TRBJ primers. Assay: immunoSEQ multiplex PCR; the TCRdb copy retains only in-frame clones and omits some. The sample has about 17,000 clones, roughly 82% seen once. The source of this sequence is a person in their thirties with CD3G deficiency. This chain connects TRBV6-6 to TRBJ1-2; maybe TRBD1 (6 bases). The sequenced material came from conventional CD4+ T cells sorted from blood. CDR3 in DNA: TGTGCCAGCAGTAGCGGGACAACAGCCTATGGCTACACCTTC. Its protein product is CASSSGTTAYGYTF.